The next 6 T cell receptor beta chains were all read from a single sample in a study of breast tumors, draining lymph nodes, adjacent tissues. TCRdb recomputed calls from the multiplex PCR reads with MiXCR, one row per CDR3 protein. The sample carries about 25,000 distinct CDR3 sequences, less than 25% recorded once. Sequencing input: breast tumor tissue. The receptors derive from a female donor with breast cancer. Some clones in this sample may be carry-over from other donors' samples.

This clonotype was observed many times. The rearrangement uses TRBV6-5 and TRBJ1-6; D is unresolved. Germline V CDR1 and CDR2: MNHEY, SVGAGI. The CDR3 contains 15 residues. V lost 0 bases and J 11 bases, leaving 14 bases between the germline ends. The CDR3 DNA sequence: TGTGCCAGCAGTTACTCGGGTGGGTCAAGGACACCCCTCCACTTT. Its protein is CASSYSGGSRTPLHF.

In this sample, this clonotype turned up many times. The chain recombines TRBV20-1 with TRBJ2-1; TRBD2 agrees at 8 bases. Germline CDR1 reads DFQATT; CDR2 reads SNEGSKA (reference sequence). The CDR3 runs 15 residues. The CDR3 nucleotides are TGCAGCTACCGCTGGGGTCGGGAGGGGGACAATGAGCAGTTCTTC. Its protein product is CSYRWGREGDNEQFF.

By frequency in the sample, this clonotype is medium-sized. V and J are TRBV20-1 and TRBJ2-1, with unresolved D. The ends were cut back, 0 bases at V and 5 bases at J, with 8 bases in the middle. Germline CDR1 reads DFQATT; CDR2 reads SNEGSKA (reference sequence). This CDR3 region has 13 residues. CDR3 region: CSARDHRDNEQFF. DNA for the CDR3: TGCAGTGCTAGAGATCATAGGGACAATGAGCAGTTCTTC.

Comments on this clonotype: Compared with germline, one end of the junction differs, possibly owing to a read error. The V and J genes are TRBV29-1 and TRBJ2-2; 9 bases are a match to TRBD1. The CDR3 totals 12 residues. CDR1 is SQVTM, CDR2 ANQGSEA, per germline. The CDR3 region has the DNA TGCGGCGGACAGGGGTACACCGGGGAACTGTTTTTT. This encodes CGGQGYTGELFF.

This clonotype was counted at least ten times. The gene calls are TRBV30 and TRBJ1-2, with D hard to call. Between the trimmed V and J ends, which lost 2 bases and 4 bases, there was a span of 8 bases. Germline V CDR1 and CDR2: GTSNPN, SVGIG (reference sequence). CDR3 length equals 12 residues. In DNA form, the CDR3 reads TGTGCCTGGAGTCTCCGGAGCTATGGCTACACCTTC. Protein sequence: CAWSLRSYGYTF.

This chain joins TRBV11-2 and TRBJ2-4; 8 bases agree with TRBD1. This CDR3 spans 16 amino acids. V lost 4 bases to trimming and J lost 3 bases; unmatched junction nucleotides: 8. Germline CDR1 SGHAT, CDR2 FQNNGV. The CDR3 sequence: CASSYTQGVDKNIQYF. Written as DNA, the CDR3 is TGTGCCAGCAGCTACACACAGGGGGTCGACAAAAACATTCAGTACTTC.